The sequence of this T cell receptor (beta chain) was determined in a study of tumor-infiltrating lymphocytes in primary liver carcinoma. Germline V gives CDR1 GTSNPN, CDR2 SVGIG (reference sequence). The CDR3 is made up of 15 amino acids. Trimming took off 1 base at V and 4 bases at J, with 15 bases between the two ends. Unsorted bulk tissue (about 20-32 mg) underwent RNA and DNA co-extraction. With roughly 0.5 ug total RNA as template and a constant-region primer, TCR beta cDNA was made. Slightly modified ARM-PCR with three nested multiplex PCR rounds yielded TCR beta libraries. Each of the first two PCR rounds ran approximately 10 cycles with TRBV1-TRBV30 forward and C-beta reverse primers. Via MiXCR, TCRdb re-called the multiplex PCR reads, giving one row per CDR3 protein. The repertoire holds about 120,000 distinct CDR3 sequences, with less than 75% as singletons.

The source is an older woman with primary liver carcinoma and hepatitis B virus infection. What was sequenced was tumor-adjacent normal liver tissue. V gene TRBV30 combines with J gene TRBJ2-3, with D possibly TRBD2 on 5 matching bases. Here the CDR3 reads CAWSEGLSSSDTQYF. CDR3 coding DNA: TGTGCCTGGAGTGAAGGACTGAGTTCCTCAGATACGCAGTATTTT.